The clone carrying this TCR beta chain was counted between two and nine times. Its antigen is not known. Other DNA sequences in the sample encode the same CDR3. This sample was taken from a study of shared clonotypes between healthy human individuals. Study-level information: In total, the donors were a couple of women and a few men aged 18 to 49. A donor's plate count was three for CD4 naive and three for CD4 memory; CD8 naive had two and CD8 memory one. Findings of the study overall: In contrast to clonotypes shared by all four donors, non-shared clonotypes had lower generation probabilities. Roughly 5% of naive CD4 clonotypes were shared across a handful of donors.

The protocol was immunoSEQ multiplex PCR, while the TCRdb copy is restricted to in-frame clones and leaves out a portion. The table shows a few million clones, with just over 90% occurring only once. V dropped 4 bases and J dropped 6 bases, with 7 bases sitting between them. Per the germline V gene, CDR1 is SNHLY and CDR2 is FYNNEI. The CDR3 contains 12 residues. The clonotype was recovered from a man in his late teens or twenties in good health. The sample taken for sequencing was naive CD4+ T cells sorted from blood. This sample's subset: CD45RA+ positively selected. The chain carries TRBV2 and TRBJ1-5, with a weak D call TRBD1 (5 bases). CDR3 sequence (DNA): TGTGCCAGCAGTGGGGGGGGTCAGCCCCAGCATTTT. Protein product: CASSGGGQPQHF.